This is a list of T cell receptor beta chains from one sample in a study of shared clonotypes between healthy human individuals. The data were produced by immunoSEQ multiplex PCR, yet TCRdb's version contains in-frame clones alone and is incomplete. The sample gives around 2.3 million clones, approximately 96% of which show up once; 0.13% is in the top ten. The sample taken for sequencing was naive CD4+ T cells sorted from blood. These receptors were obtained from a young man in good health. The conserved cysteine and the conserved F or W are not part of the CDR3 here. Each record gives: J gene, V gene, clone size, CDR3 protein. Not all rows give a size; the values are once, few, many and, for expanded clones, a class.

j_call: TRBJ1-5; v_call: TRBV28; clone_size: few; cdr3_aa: ASSFFFNREGNQPQH
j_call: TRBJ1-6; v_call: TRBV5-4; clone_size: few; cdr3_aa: ASSVETGFASPLH
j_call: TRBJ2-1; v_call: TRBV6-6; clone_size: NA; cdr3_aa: ASSFGQGNYNEQF
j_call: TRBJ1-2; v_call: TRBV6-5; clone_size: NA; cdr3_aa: ASRQTSGANYGYT
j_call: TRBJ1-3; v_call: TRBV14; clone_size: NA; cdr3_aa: ASSGPRNTIY
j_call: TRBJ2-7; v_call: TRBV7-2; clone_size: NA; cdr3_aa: ASSLGIAGGLGEQY
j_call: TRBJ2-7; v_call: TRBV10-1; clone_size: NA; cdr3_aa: ASSESILGSKY
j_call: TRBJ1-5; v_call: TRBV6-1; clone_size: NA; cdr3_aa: ASSEGLNSNQPQH
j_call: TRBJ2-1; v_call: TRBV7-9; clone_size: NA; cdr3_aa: ASSVDREGFNEQF
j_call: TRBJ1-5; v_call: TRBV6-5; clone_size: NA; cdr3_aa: ASSSNRQPQH
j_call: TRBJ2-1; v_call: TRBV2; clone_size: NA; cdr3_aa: ASSDWGRGMDEQF
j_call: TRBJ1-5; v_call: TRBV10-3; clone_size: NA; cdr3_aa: AIRAQGGQPQH
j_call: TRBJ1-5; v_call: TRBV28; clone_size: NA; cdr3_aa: ASAHGQGRGQPQH
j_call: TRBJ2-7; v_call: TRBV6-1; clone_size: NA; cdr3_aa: ASSETGTNYEQY
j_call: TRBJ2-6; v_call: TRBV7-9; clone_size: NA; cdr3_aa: ASSLRLSGANVLT
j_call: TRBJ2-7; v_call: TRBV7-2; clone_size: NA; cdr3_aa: ASSPGTGTAEQY
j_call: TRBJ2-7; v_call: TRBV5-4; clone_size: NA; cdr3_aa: ASSFSGTDKQY
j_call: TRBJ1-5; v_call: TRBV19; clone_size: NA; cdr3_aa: ASSIGTGGSSNQPQH
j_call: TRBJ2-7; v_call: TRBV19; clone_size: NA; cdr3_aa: ASSIVYPYEQY
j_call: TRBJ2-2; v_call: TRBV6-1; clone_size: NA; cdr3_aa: ASTSGQVNTGELF
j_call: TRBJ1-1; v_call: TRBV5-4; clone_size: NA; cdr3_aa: ASSQRGGFYAEAF
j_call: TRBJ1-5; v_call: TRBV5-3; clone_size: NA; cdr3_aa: ARSKQGNQPQH
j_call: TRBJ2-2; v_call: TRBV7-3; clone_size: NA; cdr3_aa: ASSPLGTGELF
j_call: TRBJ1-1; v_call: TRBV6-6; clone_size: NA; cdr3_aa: ASSYTGWDTEAF
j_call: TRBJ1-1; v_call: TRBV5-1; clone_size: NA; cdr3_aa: ASSPTGGLLNTEAF
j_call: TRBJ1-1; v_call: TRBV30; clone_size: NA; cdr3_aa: AWGRQGSEAF
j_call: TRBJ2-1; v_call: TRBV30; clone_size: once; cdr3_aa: AWSRLAGEYNEQF
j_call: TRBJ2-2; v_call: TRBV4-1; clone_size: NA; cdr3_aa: ASSQDGTSGRKTGELF
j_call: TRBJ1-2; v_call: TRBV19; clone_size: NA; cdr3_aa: ASSMQGTSNYGYT
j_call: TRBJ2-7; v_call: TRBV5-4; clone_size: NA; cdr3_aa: ASSGVGQGSYEQY
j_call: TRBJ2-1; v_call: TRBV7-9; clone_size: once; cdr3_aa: ASSQPPSGDNEQF
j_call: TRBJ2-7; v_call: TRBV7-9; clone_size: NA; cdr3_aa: ASSFLGAPAYEQY
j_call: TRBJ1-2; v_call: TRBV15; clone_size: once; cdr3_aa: ATSRGAGYGYT
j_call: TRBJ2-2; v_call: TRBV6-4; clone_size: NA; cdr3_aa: ASSGNPLRETGELF
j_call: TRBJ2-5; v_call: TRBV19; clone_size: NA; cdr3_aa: ASSSRTGTQETQY
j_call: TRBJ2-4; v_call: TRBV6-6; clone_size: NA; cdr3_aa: ASGRGENIQY
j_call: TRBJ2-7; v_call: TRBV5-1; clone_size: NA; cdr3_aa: ASSSLAGVTNEQY
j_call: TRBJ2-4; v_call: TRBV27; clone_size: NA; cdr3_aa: ASSFDHPGTPQY
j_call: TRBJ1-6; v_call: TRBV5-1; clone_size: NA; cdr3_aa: ASSLVPGSNSPLH
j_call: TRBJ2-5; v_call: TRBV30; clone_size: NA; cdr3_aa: AWRAFAAQY
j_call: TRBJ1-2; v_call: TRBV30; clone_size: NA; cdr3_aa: AWSLGTYGYT
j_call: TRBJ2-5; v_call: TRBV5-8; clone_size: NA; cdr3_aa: ASIQQASGAQY
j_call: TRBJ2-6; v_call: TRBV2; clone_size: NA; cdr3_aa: ASSSSRASGANVLT
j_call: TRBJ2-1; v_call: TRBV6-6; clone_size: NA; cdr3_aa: ASSYYGTGFNEQF
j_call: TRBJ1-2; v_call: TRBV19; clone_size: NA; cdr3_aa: ASSELRGGGYT
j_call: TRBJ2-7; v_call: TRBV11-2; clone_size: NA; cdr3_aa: ASRRLAGEQY
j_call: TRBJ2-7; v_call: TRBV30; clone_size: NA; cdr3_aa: AWSPFSGGASYEQY
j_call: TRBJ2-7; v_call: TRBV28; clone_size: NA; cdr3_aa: ASSLGGAGGTYEQY
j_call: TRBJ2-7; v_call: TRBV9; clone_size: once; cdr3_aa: ASSVRGQGFDEQY
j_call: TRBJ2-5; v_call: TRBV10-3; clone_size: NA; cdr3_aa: AIRAGQGETQY
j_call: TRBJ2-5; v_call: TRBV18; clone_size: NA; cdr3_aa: ASTRTIAGGQETQY
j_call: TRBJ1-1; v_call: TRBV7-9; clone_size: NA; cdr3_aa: ASSLGQTNTEAF
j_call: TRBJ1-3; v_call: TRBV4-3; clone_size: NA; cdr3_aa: ASSQDPIGQFPGNTIY